This T cell receptor (beta chain) was profiled in a study of T cells after yellow fever vaccination. Broader study findings: A faster peak, day 5 versus 15, was reached by the weaker secondary response.

There are 13 residues in the CDR3. The V end lost 3 bases, the J end lost 1 base, and 6 bases lay between the germline ends. Per the germline V gene, CDR1 is MNHEY and CDR2 is SMNVEV (reference sequence). Generation of TCR cDNA used 5'RACE template switching (which added a universal primer site and UMIs). TCRdb reanalysed the 5' RACE reads using MiXCR and keeps one entry per CDR3 protein. The sample includes about 160,000 distinct CDR3 sequences, 6.5% to 8.5% of them seen just once. Ten or more counts support this clonotype. What it recognizes is unknown. The sequence derives from a man younger than 30 who received the YFV17D yellow fever vaccine. This rearrangement joins TRBV27 to TRBJ1-1; D unclear. The sequencing here drew on CD4+ T cells sorted from PBMCs, taken less than 6 days after the first yellow fever vaccination. The CDR3 nucleotides are TGTGCCAGCAGTTTTTCAGGGAACACTGAAGCTTTCTTT. Amino acids: CASSFSGNTEAFF.